The source of this TCR beta chain is a study of blood T cells in healthy people across ages. Points from the study as a whole: Naive CD4+ cell counts and diversity both ran higher in long-lived than in aged donors. Among T cells, TCR beta diversity per million cells dropped roughly linearly as age rose.

Details on this clonotype: Its antigen is currently unknown.

With 9 bases clipped from V and 2 bases from J, the junction kept 7 bases outside the gene matches. Per the germline V gene, CDR1 is SGHTA and CDR2 is FQGNSA. The CDR3 consists of 14 residues. Together with a sample-barcoded 5' primer, a J-beta primer mix was included in a second PCR lasting about 6 to 11 cycles. TCRdb re-called the 5' RACE reads with MiXCR, one entry per CDR3 protein. The table has around 1,900,000 distinct CDR3 sequences, approximately 40% seen once. The source is a human donor in good health. This sequence joins TRBV7-2 and TRBJ1-5; 7 positions match TRBD1. Input material: blood. For the CDR3, the DNA is TGTGCCAGTCCATTCGGACAGGGCAATCAGCCCCAGCATTTT. This codes for CASPFGQGNQPQHF.